Below, 26 T cell receptor beta chains from the same sample are listed, as sequenced in a study of cytomegalovirus exposure and HLA in healthy donors. The protocol was immunoSEQ multiplex PCR, while the TCRdb copy is restricted to in-frame clones and leaves out a portion. The sample consists of 150,000 or so clones, around nine tenths of them appearing once. The sample consisted of PBMCs. The source of these receptors is a woman aged 30 to 39 in good health and CMV-seronegative.

The chain employs TRBV5-6 and TRBJ2-3; no firm D call. Germline V CDR1 and CDR2: SGHDT, YYEEEE. The V gene lost 3 bases and the J gene lost 4 bases, with 6 bases spanning the gap. CDR3 length: 12 residues. CDR3 in DNA: TGTGCCAGCAGCTCGACACCAGATACGCAGTATTTT. Its protein is CASSSTPDTQYF.

The V call is TRBV2, the J call TRBJ1-1; 10 positions agree with TRBD1. This CDR3 is 16 amino acids long. J was trimmed by 3 bases and V by 6 bases; bases with no gene match: 10. The germline gives CDR1 SNHLY, CDR2 FYNNEI. Here the CDR3 reads CASRRDRGLFYTEAFF. For the CDR3, the DNA is TGTGCCAGCAGGAGAGACAGGGGGCTGTTTTACACTGAAGCTTTCTTT.

The genes are TRBV6-5 and TRBJ1-5; 8 bases map to TRBD1. Germline loops: CDR1 MNHEY, CDR2 SVGAGI. This CDR3 contains 13 residues. V gave up 6 bases and J gave up 5 bases; unmatched junction bases: 3. CDR3 sequence (DNA): TGTGCCAGCAGCCTGACAGGGGATCAGCCCCAGCATTTT. Translated, it gives CASSLTGDQPQHF.

This clone was counted a single time. This rearrangement joins TRBV7-9 to TRBJ1-1; 9 bases match TRBD1. The CDR3 spans 15 residues. CDR1 SEHNR and CDR2 FQNEAQ come from the germline V gene (reference sequence). Trimming removed 10 bases from V and 1 base from J; junction bases left unmatched: 10. The CDR3 reads CANPVKGQGNTEAFF. CDR3 bases: TGTGCCAACCCTGTTAAGGGACAGGGGAACACTGAAGCTTTCTTT.

This clone appeared a single time. V and J are TRBV9 and TRBJ1-4; 7 bases fit TRBD1. V trimming: 3 bases; J trimming: 7 bases; junction bases outside the gene matches: 12. This CDR3 has 16 residues. From germline, CDR1 is SGDLS and CDR2 YYNGEE. The CDR3 reads CASSGDGGGGTEKLFF. The CDR3 coding sequence is TGTGCCAGCAGCGGAGACGGAGGGGGCGGAACTGAAAAACTGTTTTTT.

The rearrangement joins TRBV2 to TRBJ1-2; 9 bases line up with TRBD1. Germline loops: CDR1 SNHLY, CDR2 FYNNEI. V trimming: 6 bases; J trimming: 6 bases; junction bases outside the gene matches: 8. The CDR3 contains 14 residues. DNA of the CDR3: TGTGCCAGCAGGATTGGACAGGGGAGTAATGGCTACACCTTC. Its protein product is CASRIGQGSNGYTF. The variable domain in full, with the rest retrieved from reference TRBV2 and TRBJ1-2, is EPEVTQTPSHQVTQMGQEVILRCVPISNHLYFYWYRQILGQKVEFLVSFYNNEISEKSEIFDDQFSVERPDGSNFTLKIRSTKLEDSAMYFCASRIGQGSNGYTFGSGTRLTVV.

The chain employs TRBV7-8 and TRBJ1-2; 8 bases match TRBD1. Germline V gives CDR1 SGHVS, CDR2 FQNEAQ. V gave up 4 bases and J gave up 2 bases; unmatched junction bases: 9. CDR3 length: 16 residues. CDR3 loop: CASSSITGGLNYGYTF. CDR3 sequence (DNA): TGTGCCAGCAGCTCCATTACAGGGGGGCTAAACTATGGCTACACCTTC.

V and J are TRBV9 and TRBJ1-5; unclear D gene. The V gene's germline CDR1 is SGDLS and CDR2 YYNGEE. This CDR3 spans 16 amino acids. The V end was cut by 4 bases, the J end by 11 bases, with 25 bases between. For the CDR3, the DNA is TGTGCCAGCAGCTCCCGCCCCGACGCGGCCCCCGGGGCCCAGCATTTT. Amino acids: CASSSRPDAAPGAQHF. Based on the CDR3 plus reference TRBV9 and TRBJ1-5, the full variable domain is DSGVTQTPKHLITATGQRVTLRCSPRSGDLSVYWYQQSLDQGLQFLIQYYNGEERAKGNILERFSAQQFPDLHSELNLSSLELGDSALYFCASSSRPDAAPGAQHFGDGTRLSIL.

J is TRBJ2-3 and V is TRBV4-3; 9 positions agree with TRBD2. Germline-derived CDR1 and CDR2 are LGHNA and YSLEER. This CDR3 spans 16 amino acids. J was trimmed by 6 bases and V by 0 bases; bases with no gene match: 7. The DNA for the CDR3 is TGCGCCAGCAGCCAAGATTGGCGGGGGGGGGACGATACGCAGTATTTT. This gives the protein CASSQDWRGGDDTQYF.

The rearrangement links TRBV6-5 to TRBJ1-6; TRBD1 might be the D (5 bases). CDR1 MNHEY and CDR2 SVGAGI come from the germline V gene. The CDR3 is 13 residues long. V was clipped by 5 bases and J by 6 bases, with 8 bases between them. DNA for the CDR3: TGTGCCAGCAGTCGGGGGGTTAATTCACCCCTCCACTTT. Encoded protein: CASSRGVNSPLHF.

This chain joins TRBV29-1 and TRBJ1-1, with TRBD1 as a possible D gene (6 bases). Germline V gives CDR1 SQVTM, CDR2 ANQGSEA. V lost 4 bases to trimming and J lost 4 bases, with 16 bases between them. The CDR3 is 14 residues long. The chain's CDR3 is CSVAGDRPVTEAFF. CDR3 in DNA: TGCAGCGTTGCGGGTGACAGGCCGGTCACTGAAGCTTTCTTT.

This chain connects TRBV27 to TRBJ2-1; D might be TRBD1 (6 bases). This CDR3 has 13 amino acids. CDR1 is MNHEY, CDR2 SMNVEV, per germline (reference sequence). V was cut by 4 bases and J by 4 bases, with 8 bases left in between. As DNA, the CDR3 is TGTGCCAGCAGTTGGACAGAATACAATGAGCAGTTCTTC. Its translation is CASSWTEYNEQFF.

The gene calls are TRBV18 and TRBJ2-7; TRBD1 matches 7 bases. Trimming cost V 3 bases and J 0 bases; bases outside gene matches: 8. Germline CDR1 reads KGHSH; CDR2 reads LQKENI. CDR3 size: 16 residues. CDR3 sequence (DNA): TGTGCCAGCTCACCTCAGGGACAGACCGGCTCCTACGAGCAGTACTTC. Amino acids: CASSPQGQTGSYEQYF.

The J gene is TRBJ1-5, the V gene TRBV19; no clear D. V lost 3 bases and J lost 4, with 13 bases in between. CDR1 is LNHDA and CDR2 is SQIVND in the germline V gene (reference sequence). The CDR3 is 15 residues long. The CDR3 spells CASSIRRGSNQPQHF. CDR3 bases: TGTGCCAGTAGTATCCGGCGGGGTTCGAATCAGCCCCAGCATTTT.

The chain joins TRBV4-2 to TRBJ2-1; TRBD2 matches 13 bases. CDR3 length: 16 amino acids. Germline V gene lookup returns CDR1 LGHNA and CDR2 YNFKEQ. The V gene end was trimmed by 4 bases and the J gene end by 5 bases; junction bases not matched to a gene: 5. CDR3 nucleotide sequence: TGTGCCAGCAGCCGTTCCGGGACTAGCGGGGACAATGAGCAGTTCTTC. This translates into CASSRSGTSGDNEQFF.

In its sample, this clone was seen once. The gene calls are TRBV19 and TRBJ1-5; TRBD1 matches at 8 bases. The junction had 9 bases not matched to a gene; V was cut back by 7 bases and J by 1 base. The length of the CDR3 is 16 residues. Germline-derived CDR1 and CDR2 are LNHDA and SQIVND (reference sequence). As DNA, the CDR3 is TGTGCCAGTATCCTATCAGGGGGCCTGAGCAATCAGCCCCAGCATTTT. Amino acids: CASILSGGLSNQPQHF.

The chain recombines TRBV7-9 with TRBJ2-1, with TRBD2 identical over 12 bases. In germline, CDR1 is SEHNR, CDR2 FQNEAQ (reference sequence). This CDR3 has 15 residues. Unmatched junction bases numbered 5, after V lost 4 bases and J lost 7 bases. CDR3 coding DNA: TGTGCCAGCAGCTCTAGCGGGGGGGGCCAGAATGAGCAGTTCTTC. Its translation: CASSSSGGGQNEQFF.

The rearrangement uses TRBV5-1 and TRBJ1-1; 9 bases are a match to TRBD1. The CDR3 loop spans 17 amino acids. The J segment lost 0 bases and the V segment lost 0 bases, leaving 6 bases of the junction unmatched. Germline V gene data show CDR1 as SGHRS and CDR2 as YFSETQ. CDR3 nucleotide sequence: TGCGCCAGCAGCTTGGCGCGGACAGGGGTCATGAACACTGAAGCTTTCTTT. Translated, it gives CASSLARTGVMNTEAFF.

J is TRBJ1-1 and V is TRBV15; perhaps TRBD1 as D (6 bases). V lost 4 bases and J 5 bases, leaving 14 bases between the germline ends. The V gene's germline CDR1 is LNHNV and CDR2 YYDKDF (reference sequence). This CDR3 is 14 amino acids long. CDR3 sequence: CATSKATGWTEAFF. The CDR3 DNA is TGTGCCACCAGCAAAGCAACAGGGTGGACTGAAGCTTTCTTT.

The genes are TRBV6-5 and TRBJ1-4; tentatively, D is TRBD1 (6 bases). V lost 5 bases to trimming and J lost 7 bases, with 17 bases between them. This CDR3 has 15 residues. Germline V gene sequence: CDR1 MNHEY, CDR2 SVGAGI. In DNA form, the CDR3 reads TGTGCCAGCAGTACCCATAGGGGGAGGGCTGAAAAACTGTTTTTT. It encodes CASSTHRGRAEKLFF.

V and J are TRBV5-4 and TRBJ1-2; D is unclear. This CDR3 has 14 residues. The germline CDR1 and CDR2 sequences are SGHNT and YYREEE (reference sequence). Trimming stripped 9 bases from V and 2 bases from J, with 17 bases between. The CDR3 sequence is CAINPPQANYGYTF. The CDR3, as DNA: TGTGCCATCAATCCCCCTCAGGCGAACTATGGCTACACCTTC.

The chain links TRBV7-8 to TRBJ2-1, with D possibly matching TRBD2 (7 bases). The CDR3 is made up of 13 amino acids. Trimming pared 0 bases from V and 10 bases from J, leaving 10 bases between. Per the germline V gene, CDR1 is SGHVS and CDR2 is FQNEAQ. The CDR3 protein is CASSLARGLEQFF. The CDR3 nucleotides read TGTGCCAGCAGCTTAGCGCGGGGGCTAGAGCAGTTCTTC. Full variable domain (outside the CDR3, taken from reference TRBV7-8 and TRBJ2-1): GAGVSQSPRYKVAKRGQDVALRCDPISGHVSLFWYQQALGQGPEFLTYFQNEAQLDKSGLPSDRFFAERPEGSVSTLKIQRTQQEDSAVYLCASSLARGLEQFFGPGTRLTVL.

The rearrangement links TRBV4-3 to TRBJ1-6, with a tentative D call TRBD1 (5 bases). CDR1 and CDR2 from the germline V gene are LGHNA and YSLEER. The CDR3 is made up of 16 amino acids. V lost 0 bases, J lost 9 bases, and 15 bases lay in between. The CDR3 nucleotides read TGCGCCAGCAGCCAAGATTCGGGGGGATTAGGTTCACCCCTCCACTTT. Translating gives CASSQDSGGLGSPLHF.

This clone has a handful of counts. The chain combines TRBV6-5 with TRBJ2-7; a weak D match, TRBD2 (5 bases). Germline lookup yields CDR1 MNHEY and CDR2 SVGAGI. The CDR3 runs to 11 residues. The ends were cut back, 7 bases at V and 3 bases at J, with 7 bases in the middle. The CDR3 bases are TGTGCCAGCACCCGGGGCTACGAGCAGTACTTC. This codes for CASTRGYEQYF.

This clone occurred a few times. The chain recombines TRBV2 with TRBJ1-6; 8 bases agree with TRBD1. This CDR3 comprises 15 residues. The V segment lost 4 bases and the J segment 8 bases; nucleotides outside the gene matches: 7. Germline CDR1 and CDR2: SNHLY and FYNNEI. CDR3 in amino acids: CASSVEGQGYSPLHF. CDR3 nucleotide sequence: TGTGCCAGCAGTGTTGAAGGACAGGGATATTCACCCCTCCACTTT. Together with reference TRBV2 and TRBJ1-6, the CDR3 gives the full variable domain: EPEVTQTPSHQVTQMGQEVILRCVPISNHLYFYWYRQILGQKVEFLVSFYNNEISEKSEIFDDQFSVERPDGSNFTLKIRSTKLEDSAMYFCASSVEGQGYSPLHFGNGTRLTVT.

V gene TRBV5-1 combines with J gene TRBJ1-4, with a possible D match to TRBD1 (6 bases). Per germline, CDR1 SGHRS and CDR2 YFSETQ. CDR3 length equals 17 residues. V lost 5 bases to trimming and J lost 3 bases, with 20 bases between them. The CDR3 loop reads CASSLQYTGSPNEKLFF. The CDR3 nucleotides read TGCGCCAGCAGTCTCCAGTATACAGGGAGTCCTAATGAAAAACTGTTTTTT.